These 10 T cell receptor beta chains were all obtained from the same sample, sequenced in a study of identical twins. TCRdb itself ran the 5' RACE reads through MiXCR, one entry per CDR3 protein. The repertoire has 140,000 to 150,000 distinct CDR3 sequences, roughly 3.2% of them found once; the top ten carry more than 6.5%. The sequencing sample was made of memory T cells sorted from blood. These receptors were taken from a man in his late teens or twenties in good health.

This clonotype was observed many times. V and J are TRBV7-2 and TRBJ2-7, with 10 bases matching TRBD2. The length of the CDR3 is 14 residues. Germline CDR1 reads SGHTA; CDR2 reads FQGNSA. The J segment lost 6 bases and the V segment lost 5 bases, leaving 7 bases of the junction unmatched. For the CDR3, the DNA is TGTGCCAGCAGCCCCCGGACTAGCGGACGCGAGCAGTACTTC. Its protein product is CASSPRTSGREQYF. The variable domain in full, completed from reference TRBV7-2 and TRBJ2-7, reads GAGVSQSPSNKVTEKGKDVELRCDPISGHTALYWYRQSLGQGLEFLIYFQGNSAPDKSGLPSDRFSAERTGGSVSTLTIQRTQQEDSAVYLCASSPRTSGREQYFGPGTRLTVT.

This clonotype was picked up many times. This chain links TRBV24-1 with TRBJ2-3, with TRBD2 as a possible D gene (5 bases). Germline CDR1 reads KGHDR; CDR2 reads SFDVKD. V dropped 6 bases and J dropped 1 base, with 16 bases sitting between them. The CDR3 spans 16 residues. The CDR3: CATSPYPSLGTDTQYF. The CDR3 coding sequence is TGTGCCACCAGTCCCTATCCTAGCCTAGGCACAGATACGCAGTATTTT.

The sample holds a few counts of this clonotype. This chain links TRBV20-1 with TRBJ2-6; 13 positions match TRBD2. This CDR3 spans 16 amino acids. V lost 6 bases and J lost 2; bases outside the gene matches: 4. Germline V gene data show CDR1 as DFQATT and CDR2 as SNEGSKA (reference sequence). The CDR3 region is CSAPGLAGTGANVLTF. The CDR3 DNA is TGCAGTGCGCCGGGACTAGCGGGAACTGGGGCCAACGTCCTGACTTTC.

Many counts were recorded for this clonotype. The chain combines TRBV5-1 with TRBJ2-2, with 8 bases fitting TRBD1. The CDR3 length is 15 residues. Germline-derived CDR1 and CDR2 are SGHRS and YFSETQ. Trimming removed 4 bases from V and 0 bases from J; junction bases left unmatched: 2. CDR3: CASSPGQANTGELFF. DNA of the CDR3: TGCGCCAGCAGCCCGGGACAGGCGAACACCGGGGAGCTGTTTTTT.

This clonotype appeared many times. The chain couples TRBV28 to TRBJ2-4; 7 positions agree with TRBD1. Germline CDR1 and CDR2: MDHEN and SYDVKM. J was trimmed by 0 bases and V by 4 bases; bases with no gene match: 3. The CDR3 totals 15 residues. Written as DNA, the CDR3 is TGTGCCAGCAGTTCCCAGGGGGTAGCCAAAAACATTCAGTACTTC. Translated: CASSSQGVAKNIQYF.

This clonotype showed up many times. This chain connects TRBV12-3 or TRBV12-4 to TRBJ1-2; possibly TRBD1 for D (5 bases). This CDR3 comprises 12 residues. V lost 3 bases and J 4 bases, leaving 6 bases between the germline ends. The CDR3 is CASSFDSYGYTF. The DNA of the CDR3 is TGTGCCAGCAGTTTTGACAGCTATGGCTACACCTTC.

This clonotype was seen at least ten times. The CDR3 region is CAKTGTSGSRGYNEQFF. CDR3 in DNA: TGTGCCAAAACCGGGACTAGCGGGAGTAGGGGTTACAATGAGCAGTTCTTC. The V gene is TRBV2, the J gene TRBJ2-1; 14 bases line up with TRBD2. CDR1 and CDR2 (germline): SNHLY, FYNNEI. V lost 10 bases, J lost 4 bases, and 12 bases stayed unmatched. The CDR3 length is 17 residues.

In its sample, this clonotype was seen many times. The rearrangement joins TRBV5-1 to TRBJ2-3; no clear D gene. The CDR3 is 13 residues long. V was cut by 1 base and J by 3 bases, with 6 bases left in between. Germline lookup yields CDR1 SGHRS and CDR2 YFSETQ. CDR3 residues: CASSLRQTDTQYF. As DNA, the CDR3 is TGCGCCAGCAGCTTGCGTCAGACAGATACGCAGTATTTT.

This clonotype has more than one count but fewer than ten. The chain has TRBV18 and TRBJ1-1; D is unresolved. The CDR3 loop spans 13 amino acids. Trimming cost V 2 bases and J 4 bases, with 8 bases left between them. The germline gives CDR1 KGHSH, CDR2 LQKENI. This CDR3 is CASSPGVTTEAFF. CDR3 coding DNA: TGTGCCAGCTCACCAGGGGTTACCACTGAAGCTTTCTTT.

In its sample, this clonotype was seen many times. The V gene is TRBV29-1, the J gene TRBJ1-1, with a tentative D call TRBD1 (5 bases). V was clipped by 6 bases and J by 2 bases, with 13 bases between them. Germline V gives CDR1 SQVTM, CDR2 ANQGSEA. The CDR3 runs to 13 residues. For the CDR3, the DNA is TGCAGCGTACAGGAAGCAAAAAACACTGAAGCTTTCTTT. Encoded protein: CSVQEAKNTEAFF.